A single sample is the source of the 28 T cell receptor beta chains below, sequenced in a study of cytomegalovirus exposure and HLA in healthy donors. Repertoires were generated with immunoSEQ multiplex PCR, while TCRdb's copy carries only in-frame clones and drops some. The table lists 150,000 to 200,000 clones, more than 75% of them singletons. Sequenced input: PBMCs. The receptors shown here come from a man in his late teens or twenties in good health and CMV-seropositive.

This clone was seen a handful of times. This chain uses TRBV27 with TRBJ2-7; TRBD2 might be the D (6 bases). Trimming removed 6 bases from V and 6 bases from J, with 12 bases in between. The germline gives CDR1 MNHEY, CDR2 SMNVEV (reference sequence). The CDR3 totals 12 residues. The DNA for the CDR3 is TGTGCCAGCAGCCGGAGGGGTGGCGAGCAGTACTTC. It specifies CASSRRGGEQYF.

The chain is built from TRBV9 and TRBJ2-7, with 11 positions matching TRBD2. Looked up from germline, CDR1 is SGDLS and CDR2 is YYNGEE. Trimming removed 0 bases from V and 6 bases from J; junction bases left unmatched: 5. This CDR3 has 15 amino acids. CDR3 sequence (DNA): TGTGCCAGCAGCGTAGTAGCGGGAGGGCCAGGCGAGCAGTACTTC. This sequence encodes CASSVVAGGPGEQYF.

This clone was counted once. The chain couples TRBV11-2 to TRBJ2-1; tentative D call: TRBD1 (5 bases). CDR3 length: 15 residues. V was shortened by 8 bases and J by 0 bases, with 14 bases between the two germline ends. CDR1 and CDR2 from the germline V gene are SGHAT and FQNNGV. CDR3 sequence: CASSRGLTSYNEQFF. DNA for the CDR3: TGTGCCAGCTCAAGGGGATTAACCTCCTACAATGAGCAGTTCTTC. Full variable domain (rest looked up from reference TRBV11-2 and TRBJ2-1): EAGVAQSPRYKIIEKRQSVAFWCNPISGHATLYWYQQILGQGPKLLIQFQNNGVVDDSQLPKDRFSAERLKGVDSTLKIQPAKLEDSAVYLCASSRGLTSYNEQFFGPGTRLTVL.

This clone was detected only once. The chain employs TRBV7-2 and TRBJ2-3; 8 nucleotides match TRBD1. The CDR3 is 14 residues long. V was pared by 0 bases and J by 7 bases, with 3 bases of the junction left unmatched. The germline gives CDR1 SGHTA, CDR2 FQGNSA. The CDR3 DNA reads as TGTGCCAGCAGCTTAGCGCAGGGGGCGTATACGCAGTATTTT. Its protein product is CASSLAQGAYTQYF.

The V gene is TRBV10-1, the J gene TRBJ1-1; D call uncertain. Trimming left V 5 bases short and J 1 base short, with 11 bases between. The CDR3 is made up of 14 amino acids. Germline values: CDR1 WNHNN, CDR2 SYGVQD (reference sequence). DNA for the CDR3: TGCGCCAGCAGTCACAGTTCCAAGAACACTGAAGCTTTCTTT. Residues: CASSHSSKNTEAFF.

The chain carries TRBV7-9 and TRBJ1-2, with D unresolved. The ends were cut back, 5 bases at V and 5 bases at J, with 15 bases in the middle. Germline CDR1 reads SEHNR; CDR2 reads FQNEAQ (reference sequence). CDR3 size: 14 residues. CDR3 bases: TGTGCCAGCAGCCGCCGGGATTCACGGTATGGCTACACCTTC. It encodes CASSRRDSRYGYTF.

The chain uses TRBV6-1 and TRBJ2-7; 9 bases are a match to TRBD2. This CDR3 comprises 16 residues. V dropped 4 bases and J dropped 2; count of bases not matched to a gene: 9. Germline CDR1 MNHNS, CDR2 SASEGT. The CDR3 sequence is CASSALTSGRTYEQYF. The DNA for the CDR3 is TGTGCCAGCAGTGCCCTAACTAGCGGGCGTACCTACGAGCAGTACTTC.

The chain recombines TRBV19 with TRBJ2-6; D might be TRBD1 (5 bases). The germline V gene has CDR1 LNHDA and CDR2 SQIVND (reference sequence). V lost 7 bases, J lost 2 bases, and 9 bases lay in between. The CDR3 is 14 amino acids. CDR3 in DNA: TGTGCCAGTACCCAGGGCGCTGGGGCCAACGTCCTGACTTTC. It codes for CASTQGAGANVLTF.

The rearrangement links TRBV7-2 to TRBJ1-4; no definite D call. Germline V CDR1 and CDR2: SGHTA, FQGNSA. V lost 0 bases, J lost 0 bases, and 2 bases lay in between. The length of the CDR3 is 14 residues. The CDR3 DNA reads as TGTGCCAGCAGCTTAGCCGCAACTAATGAAAAACTGTTTTTT. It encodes CASSLAATNEKLFF.

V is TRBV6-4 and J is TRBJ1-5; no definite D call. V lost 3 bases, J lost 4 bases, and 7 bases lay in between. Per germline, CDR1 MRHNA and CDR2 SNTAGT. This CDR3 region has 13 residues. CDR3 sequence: CASSERENQPQHF. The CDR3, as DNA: TGTGCCAGCAGTGAAAGGGAGAATCAGCCCCAGCATTTT.

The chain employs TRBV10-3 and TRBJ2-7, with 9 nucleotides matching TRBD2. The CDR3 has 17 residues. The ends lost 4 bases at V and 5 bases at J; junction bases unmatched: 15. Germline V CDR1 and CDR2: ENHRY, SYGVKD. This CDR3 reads CAISGGSSGTSRNEQYF. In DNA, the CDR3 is TGTGCCATCAGTGGGGGTTCTAGCGGGACCTCTCGGAACGAGCAGTACTTC.

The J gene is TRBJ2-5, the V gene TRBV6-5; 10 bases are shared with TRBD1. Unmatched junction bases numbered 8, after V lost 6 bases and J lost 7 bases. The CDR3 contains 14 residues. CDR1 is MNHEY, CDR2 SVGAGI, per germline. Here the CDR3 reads CASRRDRGRGTQYF. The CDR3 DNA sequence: TGTGCCAGCAGGAGGGACAGGGGCCGTGGGACCCAGTACTTC.

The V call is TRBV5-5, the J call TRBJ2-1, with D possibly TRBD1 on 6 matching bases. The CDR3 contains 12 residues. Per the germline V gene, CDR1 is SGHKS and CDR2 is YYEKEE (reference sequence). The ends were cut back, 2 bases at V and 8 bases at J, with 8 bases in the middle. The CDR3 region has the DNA TGTGCCAGCAGCTTTTCAGGGGATGAGCAGTTCTTC. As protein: CASSFSGDEQFF.

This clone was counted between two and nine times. CDR3: CASSLDGRGWELFF. In DNA, the CDR3 is TGCGCCAGCAGCTTGGATGGCAGGGGTTGGGAACTGTTTTTT. The genes are TRBV5-1 and TRBJ1-4, with D possibly TRBD1 on 6 matching bases. The CDR3 extends over 14 amino acids. V was cut by 0 bases and J by 12 bases, with 15 bases left in between. Germline loops: CDR1 SGHRS, CDR2 YFSETQ.

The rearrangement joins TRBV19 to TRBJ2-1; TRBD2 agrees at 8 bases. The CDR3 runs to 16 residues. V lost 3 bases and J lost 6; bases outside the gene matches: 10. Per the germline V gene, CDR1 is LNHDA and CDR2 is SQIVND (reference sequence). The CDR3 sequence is CASSMLGGRIPNEQFF. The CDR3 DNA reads TGTGCCAGTAGTATGTTGGGCGGGAGGATCCCCAATGAGCAGTTCTTC.

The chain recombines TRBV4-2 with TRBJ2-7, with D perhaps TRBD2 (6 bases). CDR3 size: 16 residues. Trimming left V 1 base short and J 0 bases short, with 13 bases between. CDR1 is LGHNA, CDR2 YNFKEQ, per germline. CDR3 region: CASSQVASAYSYEQYF. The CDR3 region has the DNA TGTGCCAGCAGCCAAGTGGCTAGCGCTTACTCCTACGAGCAGTACTTC.

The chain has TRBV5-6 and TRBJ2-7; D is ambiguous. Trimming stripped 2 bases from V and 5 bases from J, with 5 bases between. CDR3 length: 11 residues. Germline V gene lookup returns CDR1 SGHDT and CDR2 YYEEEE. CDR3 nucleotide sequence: TGTGCCAGCAGCTTTTCCAACGAGCAGTACTTC. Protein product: CASSFSNEQYF.

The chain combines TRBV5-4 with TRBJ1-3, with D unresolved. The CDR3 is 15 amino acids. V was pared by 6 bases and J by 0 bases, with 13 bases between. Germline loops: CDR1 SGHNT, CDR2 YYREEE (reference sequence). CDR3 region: CASTNQALSGNTIYF. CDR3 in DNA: TGTGCCAGCACCAACCAGGCTCTCTCTGGAAACACCATATATTTT.

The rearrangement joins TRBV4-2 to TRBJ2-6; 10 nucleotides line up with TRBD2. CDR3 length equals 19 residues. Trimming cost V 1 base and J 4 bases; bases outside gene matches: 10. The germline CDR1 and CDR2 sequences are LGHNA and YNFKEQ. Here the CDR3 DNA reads TGTGCCAGCAGCCAAGGGCTAGCGGGAGATTCATCCGGGGCCAACGTCCTGACTTTC. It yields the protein CASSQGLAGDSSGANVLTF.

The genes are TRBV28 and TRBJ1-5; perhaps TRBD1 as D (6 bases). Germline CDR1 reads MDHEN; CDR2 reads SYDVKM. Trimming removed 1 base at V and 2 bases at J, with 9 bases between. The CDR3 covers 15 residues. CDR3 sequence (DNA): TGTGCCAGCAGTTTATTCCACAGGGGCAATCAGCCCCAGCATTTT. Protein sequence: CASSLFHRGNQPQHF.

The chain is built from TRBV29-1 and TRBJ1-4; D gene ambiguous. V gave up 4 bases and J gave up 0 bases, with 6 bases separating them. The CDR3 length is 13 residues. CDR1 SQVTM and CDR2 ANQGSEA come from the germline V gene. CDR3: CSVGSTTNEKLFF. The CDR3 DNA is TGCAGCGTTGGTTCTACAACTAATGAAAAACTGTTTTTT.

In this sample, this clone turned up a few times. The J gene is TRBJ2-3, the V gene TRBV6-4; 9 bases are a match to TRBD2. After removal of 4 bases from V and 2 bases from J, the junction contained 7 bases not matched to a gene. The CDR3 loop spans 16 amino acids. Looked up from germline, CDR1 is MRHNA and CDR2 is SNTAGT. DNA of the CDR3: TGTGCCAGCAGTGCCCTGACTAGCGGACACACAGATACGCAGTATTTT. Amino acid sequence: CASSALTSGHTDTQYF.

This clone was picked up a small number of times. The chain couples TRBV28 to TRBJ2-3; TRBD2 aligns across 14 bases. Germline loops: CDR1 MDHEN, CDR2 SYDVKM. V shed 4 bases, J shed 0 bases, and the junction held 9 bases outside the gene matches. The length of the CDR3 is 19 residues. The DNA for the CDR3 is TGTGCCAGCAGTTACTATAGGACTAGCGGGAGGATCAGCACAGATACGCAGTATTTT. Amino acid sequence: CASSYYRTSGRISTDTQYF.

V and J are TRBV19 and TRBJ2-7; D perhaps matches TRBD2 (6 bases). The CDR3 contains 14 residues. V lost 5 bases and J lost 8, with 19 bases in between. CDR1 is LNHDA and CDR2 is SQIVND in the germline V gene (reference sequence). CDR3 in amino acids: CASSPGGSPPKQYF. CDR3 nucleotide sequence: TGTGCCAGTAGTCCCGGGGGTAGTCCACCAAAGCAGTACTTC.

CDR3 DNA: TGTGCCAGCAGCGCAGGGTCATCGGGACTGTTATCTGGAAACACCATATATTTT. It is translated as CASSAGSSGLLSGNTIYF. The rearrangement joins TRBV9 to TRBJ1-3; D may be TRBD1 (5 bases). The V gene lost 3 bases and the J gene lost 1 base, with 20 bases spanning the gap. Looked up from germline, CDR1 is SGDLS and CDR2 is YYNGEE. This CDR3 spans 18 amino acids. Drawing the rest from reference TRBV9 and TRBJ1-3, the complete variable domain is DSGVTQTPKHLITATGQRVTLRCSPRSGDLSVYWYQQSLDQGLQFLIQYYNGEERAKGNILERFSAQQFPDLHSELNLSSLELGDSALYFCASSAGSSGLLSGNTIYFGEGSWLTVV.

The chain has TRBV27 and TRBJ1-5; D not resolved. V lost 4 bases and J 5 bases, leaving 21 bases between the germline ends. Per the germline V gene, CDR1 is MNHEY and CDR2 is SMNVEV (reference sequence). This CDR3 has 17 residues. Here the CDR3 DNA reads TGTGCCAGCAGTTCGAGACCCCCGGGTGGTATAGATCAGCCCCAGCATTTT. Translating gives CASSSRPPGGIDQPQHF.

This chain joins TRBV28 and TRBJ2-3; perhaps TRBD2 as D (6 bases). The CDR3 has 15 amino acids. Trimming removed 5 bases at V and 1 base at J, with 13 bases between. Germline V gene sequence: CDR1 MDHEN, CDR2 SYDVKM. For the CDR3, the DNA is TGTGCCAGCAGTGGGATTCGCGGGGGCACAGATACGCAGTATTTT. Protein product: CASSGIRGGTDTQYF.

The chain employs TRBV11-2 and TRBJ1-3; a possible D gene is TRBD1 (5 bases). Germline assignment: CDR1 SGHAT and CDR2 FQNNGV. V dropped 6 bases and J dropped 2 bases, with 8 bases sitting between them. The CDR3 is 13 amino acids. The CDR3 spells CASSPGAGNTIYF. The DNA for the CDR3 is TGTGCCAGCAGTCCGGGGGCTGGAAACACCATATATTTT.